A single T cell receptor (beta chain) is shown here with its context. Its antigen is unidentified. The CDR3 is made up of 15 amino acids. Trimming cost V 4 bases and J 8 bases; bases outside gene matches: 7. Germline CDR1 is SGHRS and CDR2 is YFSETQ. The PCR ran on 60 Vbeta and 13 Jbeta primers. In the authors' methods: In a later analysis, 79 million or so unique TCR beta chains included roughly 11 million shared by two or more donors. Measured with immunoSEQ multiplex PCR; TCRdb has only the in-frame clones, and not every one. V and J calls plus clone size are reproduced from that table; the DNA served to infer D and trimming. The sample lists about 160,000 clones, roughly four fifths seen once, with more than 0.75% in the top ten. The data are from a study of cytomegalovirus exposure and HLA in healthy donors. Study-wide findings and caveats: HLA restriction was apparent for most CMV-associated TCR beta chains in a later analysis.

The source is a girl between 2 and 10 years old in good health and CMV-seropositive. The source material was PBMCs. This chain uses TRBV5-1 with TRBJ1-6; 9 nucleotides align to TRBD1. DNA for the CDR3: TGCGCCAGCAGCCCAAATGGACAGGGGTATTCACCCCTCCACTTT. Protein: CASSPNGQGYSPLHF. Full variable domain (remainder filled in from reference TRBV5-1 and TRBJ1-6): KAGVTQTPRYLIKTRGQQVTLSCSPISGHRSVSWYQQTPGQGLQFLFEYFSETQRNKGNFPGRFSGRQFSNSRSEMNVSTLELGDSALYLCASSPNGQGYSPLHFGNGTRLTVT.